The entry below gives a single T cell receptor beta chain sequence along with its context. Its specificity is not known. Trimming stripped 3 bases from V and 2 bases from J, with 9 bases between. This CDR3 has 13 amino acids. Germline CDR1 is SGHRS and CDR2 is YFSETQ. The record originates from a study of shared clonotypes between healthy human individuals. The study, taken as a whole, reports: How much donors shared clonotypes was expected to be affected by sequencing depth. Around 5% was the fraction of naive CD4 clonotypes found shared across a few donors.

There were no recent acute infections or vaccinations among the donors, who were healthy HIV-negative adults. Sequencing was performed with immunoSEQ multiplex PCR; in TCRdb, only in-frame clones are kept and a portion is missing. The sample records some 2,000,000 clones, roughly 96% being singletons. Sequenced input: naive CD4+ T cells sorted from blood. Regarding subset: CD45RA+ positively selected. The receptor was isolated from a man aged 18 to 29 in good health. The chain joins TRBV5-1 to TRBJ2-7; no clear D. CDR3: CASSSDLPYEQYF. CDR3 in DNA: TGCGCCAGCAGCTCCGACTTACCCTACGAGCAGTACTTC.